This record covers a single T cell receptor beta chain. The antigen remains unidentified. This sample is part of a study of response to subunit inactivated influenza vaccine. General study findings and limits: Researchers suggested that each seasonal influenza vaccination recruits few new T cells.

V gave up 0 bases and J gave up 0 bases; unmatched junction bases: 6. This CDR3 is built from 17 residues. TCRdb independently ran MiXCR on the RT-PCR reads; one entry per CDR3 protein. The data show 500,000 to 600,000 distinct CDR3 sequences, 13% to 15% seen once. This TCR was recovered from a man aged 50 to 59 who received an inactivated influenza vaccine. The V gene is TRBV12-3 or TRBV12-4, the J gene TRBJ2-3; the match to TRBD1 covers 7 bases. The material sequenced was PBMCs from blood, taken approximately 13 days after vaccination. This chain's CDR3 is CASSLAPGQASTDTQYF. The CDR3 coding sequence is TGTGCCAGCAGTTTAGCCCCAGGACAGGCTAGCACAGATACGCAGTATTTT.